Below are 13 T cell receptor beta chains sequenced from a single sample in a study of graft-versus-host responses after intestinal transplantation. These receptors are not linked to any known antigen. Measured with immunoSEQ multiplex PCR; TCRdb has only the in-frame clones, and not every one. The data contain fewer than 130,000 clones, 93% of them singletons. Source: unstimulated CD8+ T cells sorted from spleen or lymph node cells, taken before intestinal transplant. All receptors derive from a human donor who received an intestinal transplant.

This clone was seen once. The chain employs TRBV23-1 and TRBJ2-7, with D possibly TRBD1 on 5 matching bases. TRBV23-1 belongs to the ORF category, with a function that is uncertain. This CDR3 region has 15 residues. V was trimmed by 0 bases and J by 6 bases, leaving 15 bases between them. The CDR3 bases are TGCGCCAGCAGTCAATCGCAGGGAAAGCGTCTCGAGCAGTACTTC. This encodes CASSQSQGKRLEQYF.

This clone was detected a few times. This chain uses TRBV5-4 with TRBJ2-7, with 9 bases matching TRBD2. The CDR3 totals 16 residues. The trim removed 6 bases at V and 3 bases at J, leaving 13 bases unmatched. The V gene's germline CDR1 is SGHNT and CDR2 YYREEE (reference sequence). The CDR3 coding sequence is TGTGCCAGCATCCCCACGACTAGCGGATATTTCTACGAGCAGTACTTC. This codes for CASIPTTSGYFYEQYF.

The CDR3, as DNA: TGTGCCAGCAGCTATCAGGGGGCAGGAACTGAAGCTTTCTTT. Its protein is CASSYQGAGTEAFF. The chain recombines TRBV6-5 with TRBJ1-1, with 8 bases that match TRBD1. Germline CDR1 is MNHEY and CDR2 is SVGAGI. The CDR3 covers 14 residues. J gave up 5 bases and V 6 bases, and 8 bases lay outside the gene matches.

The CDR3 bases are TGTGCCAGCAGCTGGGATAGCACTGAAGCTTTCTTT. Translation gives CASSWDSTEAFF. This chain joins TRBV7-9 and TRBJ1-1, with D unresolved. This CDR3 region has 12 residues. Per the germline V gene, CDR1 is SEHNR and CDR2 is FQNEAQ (reference sequence). V gave up 4 bases and J gave up 4 bases, with 7 bases separating them.

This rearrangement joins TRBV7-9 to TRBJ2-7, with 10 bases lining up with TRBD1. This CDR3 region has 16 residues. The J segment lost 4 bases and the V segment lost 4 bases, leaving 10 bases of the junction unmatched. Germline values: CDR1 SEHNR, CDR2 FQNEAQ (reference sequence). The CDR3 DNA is TGTGCCAGCAGCTCGCGACAGGGGGCGGACGGGTACGAGCAGTACTTC. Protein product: CASSSRQGADGYEQYF.

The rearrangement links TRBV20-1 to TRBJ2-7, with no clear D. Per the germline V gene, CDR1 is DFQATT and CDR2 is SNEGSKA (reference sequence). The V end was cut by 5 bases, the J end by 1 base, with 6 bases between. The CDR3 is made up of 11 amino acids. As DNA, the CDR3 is TGCAGTGCTCGGAAGTCCTACGAGCAGTACTTC. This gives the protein CSARKSYEQYF.

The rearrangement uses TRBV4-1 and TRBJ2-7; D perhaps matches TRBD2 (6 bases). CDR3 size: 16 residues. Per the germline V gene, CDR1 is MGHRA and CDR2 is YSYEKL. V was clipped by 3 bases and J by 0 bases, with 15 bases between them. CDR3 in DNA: TGCGCCAGCAGCCACGCTACCGGGACTTCCTCCTACGAGCAGTACTTC. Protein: CASSHATGTSSYEQYF.

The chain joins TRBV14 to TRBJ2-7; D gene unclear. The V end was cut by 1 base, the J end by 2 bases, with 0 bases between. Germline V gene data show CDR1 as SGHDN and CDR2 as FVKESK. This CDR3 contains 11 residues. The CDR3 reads CASSQAYEQYF. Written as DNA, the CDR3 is TGTGCCAGCAGCCAAGCCTACGAGCAGTACTTC.

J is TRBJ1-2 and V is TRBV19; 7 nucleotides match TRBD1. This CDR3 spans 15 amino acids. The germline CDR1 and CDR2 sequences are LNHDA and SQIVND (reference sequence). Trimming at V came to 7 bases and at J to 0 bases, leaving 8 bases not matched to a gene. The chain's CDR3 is CASTPGTVPNYGYTF. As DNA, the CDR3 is TGTGCCAGTACCCCAGGGACAGTCCCTAACTATGGCTACACCTTC.

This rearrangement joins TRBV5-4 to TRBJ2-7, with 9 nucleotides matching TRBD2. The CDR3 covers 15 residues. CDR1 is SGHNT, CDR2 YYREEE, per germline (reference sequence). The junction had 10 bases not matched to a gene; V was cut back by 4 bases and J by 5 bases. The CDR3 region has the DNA TGTGCCAGCAGCGGTTTTAGCGGGAGAGGCCACGAGCAGTACTTC. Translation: CASSGFSGRGHEQYF.

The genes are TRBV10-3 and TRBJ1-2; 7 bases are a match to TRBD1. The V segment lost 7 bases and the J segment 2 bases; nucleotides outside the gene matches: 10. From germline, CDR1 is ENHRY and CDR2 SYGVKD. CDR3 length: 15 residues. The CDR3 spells CAINGDRALNYGYTF. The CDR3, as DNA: TGTGCCATCAATGGGGACAGAGCCTTAAACTATGGCTACACCTTC.

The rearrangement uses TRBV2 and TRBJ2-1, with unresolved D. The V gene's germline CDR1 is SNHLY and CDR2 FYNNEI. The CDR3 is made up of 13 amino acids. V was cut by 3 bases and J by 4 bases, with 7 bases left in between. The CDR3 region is CASSDPQYNEQFF. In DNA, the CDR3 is TGTGCCAGCAGTGACCCCCAATACAATGAGCAGTTCTTC.

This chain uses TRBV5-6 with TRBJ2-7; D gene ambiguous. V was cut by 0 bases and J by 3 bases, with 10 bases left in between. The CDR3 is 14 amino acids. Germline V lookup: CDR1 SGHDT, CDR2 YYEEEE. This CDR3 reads CASSLGSLFYEQYF. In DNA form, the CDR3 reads TGTGCCAGCAGCTTGGGTAGCTTGTTCTACGAGCAGTACTTC.